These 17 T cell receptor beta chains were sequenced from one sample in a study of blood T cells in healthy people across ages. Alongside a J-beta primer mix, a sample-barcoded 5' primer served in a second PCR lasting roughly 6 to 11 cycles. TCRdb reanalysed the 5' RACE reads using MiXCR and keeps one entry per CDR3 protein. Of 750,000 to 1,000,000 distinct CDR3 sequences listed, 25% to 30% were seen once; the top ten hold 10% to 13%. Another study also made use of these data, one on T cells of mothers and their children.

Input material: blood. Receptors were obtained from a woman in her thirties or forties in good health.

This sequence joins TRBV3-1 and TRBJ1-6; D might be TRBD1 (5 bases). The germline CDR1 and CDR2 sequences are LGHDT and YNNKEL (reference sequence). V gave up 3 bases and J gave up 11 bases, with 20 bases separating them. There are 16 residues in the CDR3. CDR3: CASSHQTRDPTAPLHF. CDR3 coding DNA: TGTGCCAGCAGCCACCAAACCAGGGACCCCACAGCACCCCTCCACTTT.

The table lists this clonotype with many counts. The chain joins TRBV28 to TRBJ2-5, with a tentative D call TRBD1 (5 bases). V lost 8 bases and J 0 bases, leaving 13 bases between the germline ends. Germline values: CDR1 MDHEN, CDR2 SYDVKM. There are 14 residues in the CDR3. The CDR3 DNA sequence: TGTGCCAGCTGGGGCGTTCGGTACCAAGAGACCCAGTACTTC. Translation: CASWGVRYQETQYF. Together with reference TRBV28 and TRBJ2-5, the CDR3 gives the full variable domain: DVKVTQSSRYLVKRTGEKVFLECVQDMDHENMFWYRQDPGLGLRLIYFSYDVKMKEKGDIPEGYSVSREKKERFSLILESASTNQTSMYLCASWGVRYQETQYFGPGTRLLVL.

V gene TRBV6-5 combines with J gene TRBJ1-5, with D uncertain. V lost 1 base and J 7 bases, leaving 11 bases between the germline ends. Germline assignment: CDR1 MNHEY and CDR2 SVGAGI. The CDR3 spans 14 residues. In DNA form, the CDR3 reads TGTGCCAGCAGTTACTTAGGACTCAACCAGCCCCAGCATTTT. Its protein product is CASSYLGLNQPQHF.

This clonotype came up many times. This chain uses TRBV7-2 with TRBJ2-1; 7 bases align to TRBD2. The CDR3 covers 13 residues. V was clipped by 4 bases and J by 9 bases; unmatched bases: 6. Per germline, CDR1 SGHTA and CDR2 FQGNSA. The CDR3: CASSSSSGTEQFF. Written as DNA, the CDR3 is TGTGCCAGCAGCTCCTCTAGCGGCACTGAGCAGTTCTTC.

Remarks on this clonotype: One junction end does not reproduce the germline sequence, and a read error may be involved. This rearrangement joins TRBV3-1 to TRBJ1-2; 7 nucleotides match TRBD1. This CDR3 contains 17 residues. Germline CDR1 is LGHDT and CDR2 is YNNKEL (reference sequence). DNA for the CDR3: TGTGCTAGCAGCCAAGGAGGCCTCGACAGGGCCGTCTATGGCTACACCTTC. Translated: CASSQGGLDRAVYGYTF.

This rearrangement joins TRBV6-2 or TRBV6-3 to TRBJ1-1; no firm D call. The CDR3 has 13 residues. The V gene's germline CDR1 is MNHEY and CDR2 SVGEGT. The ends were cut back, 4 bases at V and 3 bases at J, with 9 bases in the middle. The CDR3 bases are TGTGCCAGCAGTTCGGCGATCTACACTGAAGCTTTCTTT. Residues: CASSSAIYTEAFF.

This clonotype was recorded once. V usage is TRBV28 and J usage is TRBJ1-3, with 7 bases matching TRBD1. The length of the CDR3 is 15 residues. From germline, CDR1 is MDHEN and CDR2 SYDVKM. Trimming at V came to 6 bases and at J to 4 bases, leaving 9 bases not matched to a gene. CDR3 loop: CASSLPTGRGNTIYF. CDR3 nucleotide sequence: TGTGCCAGCAGCCTACCGACAGGGCGCGGAAACACCATATATTTT.

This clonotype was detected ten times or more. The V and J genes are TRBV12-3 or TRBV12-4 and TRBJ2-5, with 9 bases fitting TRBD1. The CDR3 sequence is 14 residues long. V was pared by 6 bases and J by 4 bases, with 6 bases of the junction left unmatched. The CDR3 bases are TGTGCCAGCAGCGACACAGGGGGCGTAGAGACCCAGTACTTC. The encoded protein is CASSDTGGVETQYF.

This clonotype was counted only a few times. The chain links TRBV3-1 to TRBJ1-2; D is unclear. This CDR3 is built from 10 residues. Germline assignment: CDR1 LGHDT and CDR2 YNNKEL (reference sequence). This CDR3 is CARELDGYTF. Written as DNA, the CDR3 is TGTGCACGGGAATTAGACGGCTACACCTTC.

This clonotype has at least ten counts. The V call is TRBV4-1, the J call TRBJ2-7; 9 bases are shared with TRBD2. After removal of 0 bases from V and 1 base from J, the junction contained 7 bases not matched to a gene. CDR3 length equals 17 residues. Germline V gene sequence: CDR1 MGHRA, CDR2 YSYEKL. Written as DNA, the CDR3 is TGCGCCAGCAGCCAAGATCGGCCTAGCGGGGCTTCCTACGAGCAGTACTTC. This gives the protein CASSQDRPSGASYEQYF.

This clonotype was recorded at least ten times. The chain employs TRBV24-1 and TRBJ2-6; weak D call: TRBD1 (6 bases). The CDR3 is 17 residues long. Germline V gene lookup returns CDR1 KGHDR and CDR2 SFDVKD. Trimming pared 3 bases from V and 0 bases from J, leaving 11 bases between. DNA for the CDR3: TGTGCCACCAGTGATCAAAGGACAGCCTCTGGGGCCAACGTCCTGACTTTC. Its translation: CATSDQRTASGANVLTF.

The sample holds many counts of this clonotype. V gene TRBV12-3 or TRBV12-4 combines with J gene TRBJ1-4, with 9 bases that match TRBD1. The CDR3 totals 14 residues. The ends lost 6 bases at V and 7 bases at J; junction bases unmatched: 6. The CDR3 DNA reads TGTGCCAGCAGACGGACAGGGGTGGGTGAAAAACTGTTTTTT. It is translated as CASRRTGVGEKLFF.

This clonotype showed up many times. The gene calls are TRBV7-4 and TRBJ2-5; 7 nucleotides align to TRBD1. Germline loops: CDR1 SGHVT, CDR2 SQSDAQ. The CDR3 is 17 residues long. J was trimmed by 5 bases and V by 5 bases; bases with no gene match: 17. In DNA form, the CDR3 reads TGTGCCAGCAGCGTTTTAAATCGGGACAGCAGGTGGGAGACCCAGTACTTC. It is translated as CASSVLNRDSRWETQYF.

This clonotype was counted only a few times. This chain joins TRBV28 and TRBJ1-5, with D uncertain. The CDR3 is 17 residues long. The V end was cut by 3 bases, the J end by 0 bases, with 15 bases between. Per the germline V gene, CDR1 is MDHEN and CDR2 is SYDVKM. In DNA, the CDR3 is TGTGCCAGCAGTTTCCCAGGTTACGTAGATAGCAATCAGCCCCAGCATTTT. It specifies CASSFPGYVDSNQPQHF.

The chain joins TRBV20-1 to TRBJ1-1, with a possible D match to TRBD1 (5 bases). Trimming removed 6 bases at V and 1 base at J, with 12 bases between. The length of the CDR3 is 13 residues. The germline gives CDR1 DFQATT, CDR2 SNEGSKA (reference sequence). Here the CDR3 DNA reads TGCAGTGCGCCGTCCGGGGGGAACACTGAAGCTTTCTTT. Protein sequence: CSAPSGGNTEAFF.

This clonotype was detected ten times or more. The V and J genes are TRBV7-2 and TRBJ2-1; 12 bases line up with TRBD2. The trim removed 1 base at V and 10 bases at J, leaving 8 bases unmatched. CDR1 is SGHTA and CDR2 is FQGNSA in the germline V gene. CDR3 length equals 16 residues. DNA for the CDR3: TGTGCCAGCAGCTTAGTTTCTAGCGGGGGGGCGAGGGAGCAGTTCTTC. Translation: CASSLVSSGGAREQFF. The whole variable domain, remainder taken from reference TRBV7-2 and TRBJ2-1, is GAGVSQSPSNKVTEKGKDVELRCDPISGHTALYWYRQSLGQGLEFLIYFQGNSAPDKSGLPSDRFSAERTGGSVSTLTIQRTQQEDSAVYLCASSLVSSGGAREQFFGPGTRLTVL.

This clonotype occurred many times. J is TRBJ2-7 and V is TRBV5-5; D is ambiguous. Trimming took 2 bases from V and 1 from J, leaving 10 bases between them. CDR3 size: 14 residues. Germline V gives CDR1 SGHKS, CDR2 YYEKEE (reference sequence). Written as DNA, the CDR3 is TGTGCCAGCAGCTTTGAAAGTACATCCTACGAGCAGTACTTC. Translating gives CASSFESTSYEQYF.